Each of the 20 T cell receptor beta chains below was sequenced from the same sample in a study of T cell responses to AZD1222 COVID-19 vaccine. TCRdb's copy holds only in-frame clones and misses some; the assay was immunoSEQ multiplex PCR. The data hold about 96,000 clones, with around nine tenths observed a single time. The source was peripheral blood, collected on day 0 of MenACWY control vaccination. These receptors were obtained from an adult in good health.

This clone was found once. The chain employs TRBV6-5 and TRBJ2-2; no definite D call. Trimming took off 4 bases at V and 6 bases at J, with 9 bases between the two ends. Germline-derived CDR1 and CDR2 are MNHEY and SVGAGI. The CDR3 length is 13 residues. CDR3 amino acids: CASSSKMAGELFF. The CDR3 bases are TGTGCCAGCAGTTCCAAAATGGCCGGGGAGCTGTTTTTT.

The rearrangement links TRBV5-1 to TRBJ2-1; 9 bases map to TRBD1. The CDR3 totals 15 residues. V gave up 2 bases and J gave up 8 bases; unmatched junction bases: 8. Germline V gives CDR1 SGHRS, CDR2 YFSETQ. DNA of the CDR3: TGCGCCAGCAGCTTTCGGGACAGGGAGGTGGATGAGCAGTTCTTC. Protein product: CASSFRDREVDEQFF.

The V and J genes are TRBV28 and TRBJ2-7; 11 positions match TRBD2. V lost 4 bases and J lost 1; bases outside the gene matches: 6. The V gene's germline CDR1 is MDHEN and CDR2 SYDVKM. The CDR3 length is 16 residues. CDR3 in DNA: TGTGCCAGCAGTTCACCGGGGACTAGCGGTTCCTACGAGCAGTACTTC. Its protein product is CASSSPGTSGSYEQYF.

V usage is TRBV4-2 and J usage is TRBJ1-1; the D is unclear. This CDR3 contains 15 residues. With 6 bases removed from V and 1 base from J, the gap between germline ends came to 15 bases. Germline values: CDR1 LGHNA, CDR2 YNFKEQ. The CDR3 protein is CASRREDGSNTEAFF. The CDR3 DNA is TGTGCCAGCAGACGAGAAGACGGATCGAACACTGAAGCTTTCTTT.

The chain has TRBV18 and TRBJ2-7; D possibly corresponds to TRBD2 (5 bases). The CDR3 has 10 amino acids. Germline CDR1 is KGHSH and CDR2 is LQKENI. V shed 6 bases and J shed 7 bases, with 7 bases lying between them. CDR3 DNA sequence: TGTGCCAGCTCCCGAGGGGAGCAGTACTTC. Residues: CASSRGEQYF. Full variable domain (rest looked up from reference TRBV18 and TRBJ2-7): NAGVMQNPRHLVRRRGQEARLRCSPMKGHSHVYWYRQLPEEGLKFMVYLQKENIIDESGMPKERFSAEFPKEGPSILRIQQVVRGDSAAYFCASSRGEQYFGPGTRLTVT.

In its sample, this clone was seen a few times. The chain joins TRBV28 to TRBJ2-7; D remains unclear. The length of the CDR3 is 12 residues. Deletions cut 2 bases from V and 6 bases from J, with 8 bases between. From germline, CDR1 is MDHEN and CDR2 SYDVKM. As DNA, the CDR3 is TGTGCCAGCAGTTTAGTCGGACGCGAGCAGTACTTC. Amino acid sequence: CASSLVGREQYF.

The chain is built from TRBV29-1 and TRBJ2-7; D possibly corresponds to TRBD1 (5 bases). Trimming took off 4 bases at V and 1 base at J, with 11 bases between the two ends. Germline CDR1 and CDR2: SQVTM and ANQGSEA. The CDR3 spans 13 residues. The DNA of the CDR3 is TGCAGCGTTGTTTGGGCAGGGTCCTACGAGCAGTACTTC. Its protein is CSVVWAGSYEQYF.

The V call is TRBV10-3, the J call TRBJ1-6; no clear D gene. CDR3 length equals 12 residues. Germline V gene lookup returns CDR1 ENHRY and CDR2 SYGVKD. V was pared by 6 bases and J by 8 bases, with 8 bases between. The CDR3 loop is CAIREADSPLHF. CDR3 DNA: TGTGCCATCAGGGAAGCAGATTCACCCCTCCACTTT.

The CDR3 region has the DNA TGCAGCGTTCATGGGAGTGAGACCCAGTACTTC. Translating it yields CSVHGSETQYF. V is TRBV29-1 and J is TRBJ2-5; D is possibly TRBD2 (5 bases). The V end was cut by 5 bases, the J end by 5 bases, with 9 bases between. Germline V CDR1 and CDR2: SQVTM, ANQGSEA. The CDR3 is 11 amino acids.

The V and J genes are TRBV4-3 and TRBJ1-3; no clear D. CDR3 length equals 13 residues. The V gene lost 4 bases and the J gene lost 4 bases, with 8 bases spanning the gap. Germline assignment: CDR1 LGHNA and CDR2 YSLEER. The CDR3 coding sequence is TGCGCCAGCAGCCCCAATGCCGGAAACACCATATATTTT. Translation gives CASSPNAGNTIYF.

V and J are TRBV3-1 (or the pseudogene TRBV3-2) and TRBJ1-1, with D possibly being TRBD1 (6 bases). Germline V lookup: CDR1 LGHDT, CDR2 YNNKEL (reference sequence). The CDR3 is 13 residues long. Trimming removed 1 base from V and 7 bases from J, with 10 bases in between. The CDR3 DNA sequence: TGTGCCAGCAGCCAAGCTACAGGGATTGAAGCTTTCTTT. It codes for CASSQATGIEAFF.

The chain couples TRBV2 to TRBJ2-1; 9 bases align to TRBD1. The CDR3 spans 15 residues. Per the germline V gene, CDR1 is SNHLY and CDR2 is FYNNEI. V was clipped by 6 bases and J by 0 bases; unmatched bases: 3. CDR3 sequence reads: CASRRTGVSYNEQFF. The CDR3 DNA follows: TGTGCCAGCAGAAGGACAGGGGTCTCCTACAATGAGCAGTTCTTC.

The rearrangement uses TRBV18 and TRBJ2-3; 7 bases are a match to TRBD2. The V and J ends lost 3 bases and 4 bases, in that order; junction bases with no gene match: 10. The CDR3 covers 16 residues. Germline CDR1 and CDR2: KGHSH and LQKENI. CDR3 amino acids: CASSPQPAGLPDTQYF. The CDR3 coding sequence is TGTGCCAGCTCACCTCAACCAGCGGGGTTACCAGATACGCAGTATTTT.

The gene calls are TRBV19 and TRBJ2-7; 8 nucleotides match TRBD1. The CDR3 spans 14 residues. V lost 4 bases, J lost 3 bases, and 5 bases stayed unmatched. Germline lookup yields CDR1 LNHDA and CDR2 SQIVND (reference sequence). The CDR3 nucleotides are TGTGCCAGTAGTACTATTGACAGGGGCTACGAGCAGTACTTC. Translating gives CASSTIDRGYEQYF. The full variable domain, in which reference TRBV19 and TRBJ2-7 provide the parts outside the CDR3, is DGGITQSPKYLFRKEGQNVTLSCEQNLNHDAMYWYRQDPGQGLRLIYYSQIVNDFQKGDIAEGYSVSREKKESFPLTVTSAQKNPTAFYLCASSTIDRGYEQYFGPGTRLTVT.

The chain combines TRBV6-2 or TRBV6-3 with TRBJ2-4; 8 nucleotides agree with TRBD2. The CDR3 is 17 amino acids. From germline, CDR1 is MNHEY and CDR2 SVGEGT. Germline trimming cut 0 bases from V and 1 base from J; bases unmatched to any gene: 5. CDR3 loop: CASSYSPAGAAKNIQYF. In DNA form, the CDR3 reads TGTGCCAGCAGTTACTCTCCAGCGGGGGCTGCCAAAAACATTCAGTACTTC.

V gene TRBV9 combines with J gene TRBJ2-2, with 11 positions matching TRBD2. J lost 8 bases, V lost 4 bases, and 13 bases had no gene match. The germline V gene encodes CDR1 SGDLS and CDR2 YYNGEE. The length of the CDR3 is 17 residues. CDR3 protein: CASSLGGLAGGGGELFF. The CDR3 bases are TGTGCCAGCAGCCTCGGTGGGCTAGCGGGGGGCGGTGGGGAGCTGTTTTTT.

This chain links TRBV18 with TRBJ2-1; 15 nucleotides agree with TRBD2. The germline CDR1 and CDR2 sequences are KGHSH and LQKENI. This CDR3 is built from 19 residues. The junction had 11 bases not matched to a gene; V was cut back by 0 bases and J by 8 bases. The CDR3 region has the DNA TGTGCCAGCTCACCACCGACCGGGACTAGCGGGAGGAGGGGCTATGAGCAGTTCTTC. As protein: CASSPPTGTSGRRGYEQFF.

The chain has TRBV5-1 and TRBJ2-7; 8 positions agree with TRBD2. CDR1 and CDR2 (germline): SGHRS, YFSETQ. There are 15 residues in the CDR3. Trimming took 4 bases from V and 1 from J; bases not matched to a gene: 7. This CDR3 reads CASSPVAGTSYEQYF. For the CDR3, the DNA is TGCGCCAGCAGCCCTGTAGCGGGAACTTCCTACGAGCAGTACTTC.

This chain connects TRBV28 to TRBJ2-3; 7 bases map to TRBD2. Germline V gene lookup returns CDR1 MDHEN and CDR2 SYDVKM. V lost 6 bases to trimming and J lost 8 bases; unmatched junction nucleotides: 5. The CDR3 loop spans 12 amino acids. The CDR3 bases are TGTGCCAGCAGCCGCGGGGGTCGTACGCAGTATTTT. Its translation: CASSRGGRTQYF.

This sequence joins TRBV6-5 and TRBJ1-1; 8 bases are a match to TRBD1. Germline values: CDR1 MNHEY, CDR2 SVGAGI. The V and J ends lost 10 bases and 2 bases, in that order; junction bases with no gene match: 9. The CDR3 sequence is 14 residues long. CDR3 in amino acids: CATKTGAYNTEAFF. Written as DNA, the CDR3 is TGTGCCACCAAGACAGGGGCATATAACACTGAAGCTTTCTTT.